The source of this T cell receptor (beta chain) is a study of technical replicates of blood from a few donors (dated 2017 in TCRdb). A remark on this clone: Its antigen remains unidentified. Per-nucleotide qualities are absent, and no much larger clonotype sits a single base away.

Including the terminal cysteine and phenylalanine, the CDR3 comprises 15 residues. Kept here is only the CDR3 DNA, which spans 45 bases and is read in frame from base 1. The library relied on the immunoSEQ multiplex PCR assay. TCRdb stores this immuneACCESS table with in-frame sequences only. Part of the clones is absent; in the studies checked, under half of the shortfall reflects unresolved V genes, and no reason is known for the rest. Counted in this sample were some 56,000 clones; around 93% of them appeared once. The leading ten clones occupy roughly 4.2% of the sample. Sequences were obtained from PBMCs. The receptor was isolated from a human donor in good health. Some clones in this sample may be carry-over from other donors' samples. The rearranged chain carries TRBV21-1 and TRBJ1-5. TRBV21-1 is classified as a pseudogene. The DNA reads TGTGCCAGCAGCAACCCCCGGGGGGCCCCGCGAGCCCAGCATTTT. This encodes CASSNPRGAPRAQHF.